A selection of T cell receptor beta chains follows, all from one sample in a study of blood T cell repertoires in COVID-19. Assay used: immunoSEQ multiplex PCR; TCRdb lists only in-frame clones, some missing. The sample records roughly 80,000 clones, 70% to 90% being singletons. The sequencing input was peripheral blood. The receptors were gathered from a woman aged 80 or over with acute or convalescent COVID-19. CDR3s include the opening cysteine and the closing phenylalanine or tryptophan. The order of the fields is D gene, J gene, clone size, V gene, CDR3 DNA, CDR3 protein. A D gene is named only where the DNA matches it firmly. Size tells how often a clone was seen (once, few, many) or the class of an expanded clone, and some rows leave it out.

TRBD1,TRBJ2-2,NA,TRBV30,TGTGCCTGGAGAGATATCCGACAGGGGGCCACCGGGGAGCTGTTTTTT,CAWRDIRQGATGELFF
NA,TRBJ2-7,NA,TRBV7-6,TGTGCCAGCAGCGAGGAGGACAGCCTCTCCTACGAGCAGTACTTC,CASSEEDSLSYEQYF
TRBD1,TRBJ2-7,NA,TRBV5-6,TGTGCCAGCAGCCTATTACAGGGGTTCGACGAGCAGTACTTC,CASSLLQGFDEQYF
TRBD1,TRBJ2-2,NA,TRBV7-6,TGTGCCAGCAGCGCAGGACAGGGGGCGAACACCGGGGAGCTGTTTTTT,CASSAGQGANTGELFF
TRBD1,TRBJ1-1,NA,TRBV2,TGTGCCAGCACGGACAGGGCGTTGAACACTGAAGCTTTCTTT,CASTDRALNTEAFF
TRBD2,TRBJ2-7,NA,TRBV15,TGTGCCACCAGCAGGGCGGGCGGGAGCTCCTACGAGCAGTACTTC,CATSRAGGSSYEQYF
TRBD1,TRBJ2-5,once,TRBV7-8,TGTGCCAGCAGCATCGGGACAGCAGAGACCCAGTACTTC,CASSIGTAETQYF
NA,TRBJ1-1,NA,TRBV5-6,TGTGCCAGCAGCAGGAGGGAGGTTCGCACTGAAGCTTTCTTT,CASSRREVRTEAFF
TRBD2,TRBJ2-1,NA,TRBV5-6,TGTGCCAGCCTCGCGGGGCTAGCGGGGGGTACTATCTACAATGAGCAGTTCTTC,CASLAGLAGGTIYNEQFF
TRBD1,TRBJ1-2,NA,TRBV29-1,TGCAGCGTTGTATACAGGGACAGGGGGCCTGGCTACACCTTC,CSVVYRDRGPGYTF
NA,TRBJ2-1,NA,TRBV11-1,TGTGCCAGCAGCTTGCGGGAAAGGTCCGTCAATGAGCAGTTCTTC,CASSLRERSVNEQFF
NA,TRBJ1-6,NA,TRBV9,TGTGCCAGCAGCTCCCGGGGGGAAAGGAATTCACCCCTCCACTTT,CASSSRGERNSPLHF
NA,TRBJ2-3,NA,TRBV24-1,TGTGCCACCAGTGACCCTGGAGTTTACGCAGATACGCAGTATTTT,CATSDPGVYADTQYF
TRBD1,TRBJ2-7,NA,TRBV7-2,TGTGCCAGCAGCCCCCGGGACAGGGCCCTACGAGGGGCTGTCTACGAGCAGTACTTC,CASSPRDRALRGAVYEQYF
NA,TRBJ1-2,NA,TRBV12-3/TRBV12-4,TGTGCCAGCAGTGTGACAGACTACTATGGCTACACCTTC,CASSVTDYYGYTF
NA,TRBJ2-5,NA,TRBV28,TGTGCCAGCAGTCCCTCCGGTGAGGAGACCCAGTACTTC,CASSPSGEETQYF
NA,TRBJ2-6,NA,TRBV19,TGTGCCAGTAGTATAGCACGGTTCTCTGGGGCCAACGTCCTGACTTTC,CASSIARFSGANVLTF
TRBD1,TRBJ2-3,NA,TRBV15,TGTGCCACCAGCAGGAAGGGACAGGGGACAGATACGCAGTATTTT,CATSRKGQGTDTQYF
NA,TRBJ2-1,once,TRBV24-1,TGTGCCACCAGTGATGAATCCGGGAAAAAGTTCTTC,CATSDESGKKFF
NA,TRBJ2-2,NA,TRBV6-5,TGTGCCACCGGTACCGGGGAGCTGTTTTTT,CATGTGELFF
TRBD2,TRBJ2-3,NA,TRBV7-2,TGTGCCAGCAGCTCGCGGGGTAGCGGGAGCACAGATACGCAGTATTTT,CASSSRGSGSTDTQYF
NA,TRBJ1-1,once,TRBV29-1,TGCAGCGTTGAAGGGGAGGGCACTGAAGCTTTCTTT,CSVEGEGTEAFF
NA,TRBJ2-7,few,TRBV2,TGTGCCAGCAGTCCTAATCGGTACGAGCAGTACTTC,CASSPNRYEQYF
TRBD2,TRBJ2-5,NA,TRBV6-1,TGTGCCAGCAGTGAAATAGCGGGGTGGTCCCAGTACTTC,CASSEIAGWSQYF
TRBD1,TRBJ1-2,NA,TRBV2,TGTGCCAGCAGTGGAATTCCTACCGGGACAGCTTATGGCTACACCTTC,CASSGIPTGTAYGYTF
NA,TRBJ2-7,NA,TRBV11-2,TGTGCCAGCAGCTTAGATTGGGGGCCAAACGAGCAGTACTTC,CASSLDWGPNEQYF
TRBD1,TRBJ2-1,NA,TRBV5-1,TGCGCCAGCAGCTTGGGACAGGGGGGCTACAATGAGCAGTTCTTC,CASSLGQGGYNEQFF
TRBD1,TRBJ1-1,NA,TRBV11-3,TGTGCCAGCAGCGCCCGGACAGGACAGAACACTGAAGCTTTCTTT,CASSARTGQNTEAFF
TRBD1,TRBJ2-3,once,TRBV15,TGTGCCACCAGTAAAGGACAGGGTTTAGGGACAGATACGCAGTATTTT,CATSKGQGLGTDTQYF
NA,TRBJ2-1,few,TRBV7-2,TGTGCCAGCAGCTTCGAACGGGGAAGAAAGAGTGAGCAGTTCTTC,CASSFERGRKSEQFF
TRBD2,TRBJ2-1,NA,TRBV6-6,TGTGCCAGCAGTCCCCCGGGACTAGCGGGAGCTACGTTGAATGAGCAGTTCTTC,CASSPPGLAGATLNEQFF
TRBD1,TRBJ2-3,NA,TRBV11-3,TGTGCCAGCAGCCATAGCCAGGGGGCAAATACGCAGTATTTT,CASSHSQGANTQYF
NA,TRBJ2-7,NA,TRBV14,TGTGCCAGCAGCCAAGTGAGGGCATGGGGCGAGCAGTACTTC,CASSQVRAWGEQYF
TRBD2,TRBJ2-2,NA,TRBV7-6,TGTGCCAGCAGCTTACCCGCGGGGGTCCCGAACACCGGGGAGCTGTTTTTT,CASSLPAGVPNTGELFF
TRBD1,TRBJ2-7,NA,TRBV29-1,TGCAGCGTTTCCACCCCGGCAGGACAGGGGCTGTACGAGCAGTACTTC,CSVSTPAGQGLYEQYF
TRBD1,TRBJ1-2,NA,TRBV2,TGTGCCAGCAGTGAAGACCAGGGGGCATATGGCTACACCTTC,CASSEDQGAYGYTF
NA,TRBJ1-1,NA,TRBV27,TGTGCCAGCAGTCAACACAACAGGCGATGGGAAGCTTTCTTT,CASSQHNRRWEAFF